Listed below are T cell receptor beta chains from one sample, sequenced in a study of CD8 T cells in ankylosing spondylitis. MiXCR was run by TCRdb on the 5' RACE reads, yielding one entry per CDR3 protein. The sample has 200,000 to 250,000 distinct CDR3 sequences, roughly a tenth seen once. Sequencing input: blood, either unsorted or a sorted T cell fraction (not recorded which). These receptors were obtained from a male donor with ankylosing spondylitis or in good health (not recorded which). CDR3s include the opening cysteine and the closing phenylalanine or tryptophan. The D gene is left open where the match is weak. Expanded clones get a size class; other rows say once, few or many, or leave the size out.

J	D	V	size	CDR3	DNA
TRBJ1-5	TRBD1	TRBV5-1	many	CASSPEGAGNQPQHF	TGCGCCAGCAGCCCGGAGGGGGCAGGCAATCAGCCCCAGCATTTT
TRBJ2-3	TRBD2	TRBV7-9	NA	CASSFSTSGGSTDTQYF	TGTGCCAGCAGCTTCTCCACTAGCGGGGGGAGCACAGATACGCAGTATTTT
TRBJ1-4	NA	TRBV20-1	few	CSASSSVAANEKLFF	TGCAGTGCTAGTTCCTCCGTAGCGGCTAATGAAAAACTGTTTTTT
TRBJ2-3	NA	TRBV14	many	CASSNFTDTQYF	TGTGCCAGCAGCAACTTCACAGATACGCAGTATTTT
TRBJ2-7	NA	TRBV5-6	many	CASSSGTFPPYEQYF	TGTGCCAGCAGCTCAGGGACATTCCCGCCCTACGAGCAGTACTTC
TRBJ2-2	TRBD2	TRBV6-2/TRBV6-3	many	CASSSPASGVSGELFF	TGTGCCAGCAGTTCCCCGGCTAGCGGGGTTAGCGGGGAGCTGTTTTTT
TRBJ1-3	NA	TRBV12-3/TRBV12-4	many	CASGLFQGTGNTIYF	TGTGCCAGCGGACTCTTCCAGGGTACTGGAAACACCATATATTTT
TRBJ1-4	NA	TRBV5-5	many	CASSLGIKDEKLFF	TGTGCCAGCAGCTTGGGTATAAAGGATGAAAAACTGTTTTTT
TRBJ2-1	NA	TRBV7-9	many	CASSFGQEQFF	TGTGCCAGCAGCTTCGGGCAAGAGCAGTTCTTC
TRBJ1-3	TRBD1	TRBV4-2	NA	CASSQLQGATGNTMYF	TGTGCCAGCAGCCAATTACAGGGGGCTACTGGAAACACCATGTATTTT
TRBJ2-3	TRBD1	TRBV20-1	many	CSAREGTGNTDTQYF	TGCAGTGCTAGAGAGGGGACAGGTAACACAGATACGCAGTATTTT
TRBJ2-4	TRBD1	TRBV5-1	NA	CASSPSGTGINIQYF	TGCGCCAGCAGCCCCTCCGGGACAGGGATAAACATTCAGTACTTC
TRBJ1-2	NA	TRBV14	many	CASSQALHTASGYTF	TGTGCCAGCAGCCAAGCCCTACATACCGCTTCGGGCTACACCTTC
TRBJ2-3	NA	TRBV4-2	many	CASSQVEPAGLTDTQYF	TGTGCCAGCAGCCAAGTCGAACCAGCCGGGCTCACAGATACGCAGTATTTT
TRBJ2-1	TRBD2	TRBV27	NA	CASRLAPGLADYNEQFF	TGTGCCAGCAGACTCGCCCCGGGACTAGCGGATTACAATGAGCAGTTCTTC
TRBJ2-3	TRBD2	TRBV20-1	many	CKARGDGIADTQYF	TGCAAAGCCCGGGGGGATGGTATCGCAGATACGCAGTATTTT
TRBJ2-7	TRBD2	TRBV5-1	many	CASSWASGRGYEQYF	TGCGCCAGCAGCTGGGCTAGCGGGAGGGGCTACGAGCAGTACTTC
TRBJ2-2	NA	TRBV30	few	CAWRTAATGELFF	TGTGCCTGGAGAACTGCGGCCACCGGGGAGCTGTTTTTT
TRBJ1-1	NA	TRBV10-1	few	CASSEASGTLNTEAFF	TGCGCCAGCAGTGAGGCGTCAGGGACTTTGAACACTGAAGCTTTCTTT
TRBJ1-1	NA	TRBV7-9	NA	CASSLEQANTEAFF	TGTGCCAGCAGCTTAGAACAGGCGAACACTGAAGCTTTCTTT
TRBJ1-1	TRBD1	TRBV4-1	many	CASSQGVDRLNTEAFF	TGCGCCAGCAGCCAGGGGGTGGACAGGTTGAACACTGAAGCTTTCTTT
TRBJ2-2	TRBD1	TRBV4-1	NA	CASSRGTGGDTGELFF	TGCGCCAGCAGCCGCGGGACAGGGGGCGACACCGGGGAGCTGTTTTTT
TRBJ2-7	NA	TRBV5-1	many	CASSVNSRTIAYEQYF	TGCGCCAGCAGCGTCAACTCGCGGACGATTGCCTACGAGCAGTACTTC
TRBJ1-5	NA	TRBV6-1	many	CASGQISNQPQHF	TGTGCCAGCGGACAGATTAGCAATCAGCCCCAGCATTTT
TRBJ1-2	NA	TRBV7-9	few	CASSPLPLGGYTF	TGTGCCAGCAGCCCCCTCCCGTTGGGCGGCTACACCTTC
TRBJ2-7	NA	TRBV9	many	CASSVASGDRYEQYF	TGTGCCAGCAGCGTAGCTTCGGGGGATCGCTACGAGCAGTACTTC
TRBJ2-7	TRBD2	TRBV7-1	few	CASSSTIVTGLAGEDRAYEQYF	TGTGCCAGCAGCTCGACCATCGTTACGGGACTAGCGGGAGAAGACAGGGCCTACGAGCAGTACTTC
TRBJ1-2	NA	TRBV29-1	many	CSVEAIRVTNYGYTF	TGCAGCGTTGAAGCCATCAGGGTTACTAACTATGGCTACACCTTC
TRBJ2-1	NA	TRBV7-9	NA	CASSSPSGRLNEQFF	TGTGCCAGCAGCTCCCCCTCGGGCAGGCTGAATGAGCAGTTCTTC
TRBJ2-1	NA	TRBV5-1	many	CASRPLGRDGEQFF	TGCGCCAGCAGACCCCTTGGCAGGGATGGTGAGCAGTTCTTC
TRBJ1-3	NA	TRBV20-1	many	CSARLGGHGNTIYF	TGCAGTGCTAGGCTGGGTGGCCACGGAAACACCATATATTTT
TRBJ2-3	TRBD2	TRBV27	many	CASSSLGWKRGTDTQYF	TGTGCCAGCAGTTCCCTAGGGTGGAAGCGGGGGACAGATACGCAGTATTTT
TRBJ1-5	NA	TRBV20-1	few	CSARDPLAAGMVGNQPQHF	TGCAGTGCTAGAGATCCTCTTGCGGCAGGGATGGTGGGCAATCAGCCCCAGCATTTT
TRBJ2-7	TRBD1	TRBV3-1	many	CASSPWDRPPEEQYF	TGTGCCAGCAGCCCCTGGGACAGGCCCCCTGAGGAGCAGTACTTC
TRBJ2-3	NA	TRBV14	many	CASSPLTTRTDTQYF	TGTGCCAGCAGCCCCCTAACTACCCGCACAGATACGCAGTATTTT
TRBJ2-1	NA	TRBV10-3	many	CAISLANEQFF	TGTGCCATCAGTTTAGCGAATGAGCAGTTCTTC
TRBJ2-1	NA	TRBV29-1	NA	CSVRRDSAYNEQFF	TGCAGCGTTCGTCGGGACTCCGCCTACAATGAGCAGTTCTTC
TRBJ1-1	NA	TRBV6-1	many	CASSRGPAEAFF	TGTGCCAGCAGTCGGGGGCCGGCTGAAGCTTTCTTT
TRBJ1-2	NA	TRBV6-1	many	CASSPRRNYGYTF	TGTGCCAGCAGTCCCCGGAGGAACTATGGCTACACCTTC
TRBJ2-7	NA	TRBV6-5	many	CASSYSGSPPYEQYF	TGTGCCAGCAGTTACTCGGGTTCCCCGCCCTACGAGCAGTACTTC
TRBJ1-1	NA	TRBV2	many	CASSWAVNTEAFF	TGTGCCAGCAGTTGGGCGGTGAACACTGAAGCTTTCTTT
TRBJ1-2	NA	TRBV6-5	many	CASCGDYGYTF	TGTGCCAGCTGTGGAGACTATGGCTACACCTTC
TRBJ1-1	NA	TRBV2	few	CASSERGRTEAFF	TGTGCCAGCAGTGAAAGGGGGAGAACTGAAGCTTTCTTT
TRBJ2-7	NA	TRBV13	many	CASSYKRGTNEQYF	TGTGCCAGCAGCTACAAAAGGGGTACGAACGAGCAGTACTTC
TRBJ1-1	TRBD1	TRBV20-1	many	CSARDGTGDTEAFF	TGCAGTGCTAGAGATGGGACAGGGGACACTGAAGCTTTCTTT
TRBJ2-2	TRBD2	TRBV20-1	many	CSARDTGGGHGELFF	TGCAGTGCTAGAGATACGGGAGGGGGTCACGGGGAGCTGTTTTTT
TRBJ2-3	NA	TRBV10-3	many	CAISDGGLPDTQYF	TGTGCCATCAGTGACGGGGGGCTGCCAGATACGCAGTATTTT
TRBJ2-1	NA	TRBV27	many	CASSFFPGNEQFF	TGTGCCAGCAGTTTTTTCCCGGGCAATGAGCAGTTCTTC
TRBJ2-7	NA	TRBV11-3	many	CASKDGGSPHEQYF	TGTGCCAGCAAGGACGGCGGATCCCCCCACGAGCAGTACTTC
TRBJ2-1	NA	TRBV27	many	CASSLVGDEQFF	TGTGCCAGCAGTTTAGTCGGCGATGAGCAGTTCTTC
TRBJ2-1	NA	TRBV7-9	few	CASSWTSSHNEQFF	TGTGCCAGCAGCTGGACTTCTAGCCACAATGAGCAGTTCTTC